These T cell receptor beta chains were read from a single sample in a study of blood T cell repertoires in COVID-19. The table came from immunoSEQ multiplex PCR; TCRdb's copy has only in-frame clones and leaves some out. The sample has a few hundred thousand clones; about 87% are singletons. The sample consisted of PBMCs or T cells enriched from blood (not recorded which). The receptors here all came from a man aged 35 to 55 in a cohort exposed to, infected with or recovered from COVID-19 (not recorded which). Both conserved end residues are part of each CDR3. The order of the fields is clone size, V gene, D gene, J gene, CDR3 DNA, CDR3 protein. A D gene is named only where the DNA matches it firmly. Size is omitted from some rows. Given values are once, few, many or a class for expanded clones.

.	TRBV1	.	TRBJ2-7	TGCACCAGCAGCCAATTTGGGGTAGAGGGCGCCTACGAGCAGTACTTC	CTSSQFGVEGAYEQYF
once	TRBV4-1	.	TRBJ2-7	TGCGCCAGCAGCCGGGCCCCTACAGGGTACGAGCAGTACTTC	CASSRAPTGYEQYF
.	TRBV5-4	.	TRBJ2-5	TGTGCCAGCAGCTTGCCTACCCAAGAGACCCAGTACTTC	CASSLPTQETQYF
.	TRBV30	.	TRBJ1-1	TGTGCCTGGAGAAACTCGGGGGGGACTGAAGCTTTCTTT	CAWRNSGGTEAFF
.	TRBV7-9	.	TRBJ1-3	TGTGCCAGCAGCTTACTGGCTCTGGACACCATATATTTT	CASSLLALDTIYF
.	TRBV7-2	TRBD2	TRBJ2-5	TGTGCCAGCACGGGCGGGAGGGCTCGGGAGACCCAGTACTTC	CASTGGRARETQYF
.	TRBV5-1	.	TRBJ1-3	TGCGCCAGCCACCCCGCCGGGGGTTCTGGAAACACCATATATTTT	CASHPAGGSGNTIYF
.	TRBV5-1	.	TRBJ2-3	TGCGCCAGCAGCTTGGCCCCGGGAGTAGCGGCAGATACGCAGTATTTT	CASSLAPGVAADTQYF
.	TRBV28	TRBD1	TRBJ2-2	TGTGCCAGCAGTACACAAGGACAGGGAATCCCCGGGGAGCTGTTTTTT	CASSTQGQGIPGELFF
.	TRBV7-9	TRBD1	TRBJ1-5	TGTGCCAGCAGCTTCCAGGGGGCTAGCAATCAGCCCCAGCATTTT	CASSFQGASNQPQHF
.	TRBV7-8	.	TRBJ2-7	TGTGCCAGCAGCTTCTCTCCTTACGAGCAGTACTTC	CASSFSPYEQYF
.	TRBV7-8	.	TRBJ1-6	TGTGCCAGCAGCTTAGGCAGCGCCTATAATTCACCCCTCCACTTT	CASSLGSAYNSPLHF
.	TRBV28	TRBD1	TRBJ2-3	TGTGCCAGCAGTTTATCGGGACAGACGATAGATACGCAGTATTTT	CASSLSGQTIDTQYF
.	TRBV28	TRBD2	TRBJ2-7	TGTGCCAGCAGAAAAGGACTAGCAGGCGAGCAGTACTTC	CASRKGLAGEQYF
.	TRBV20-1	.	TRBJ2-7	TGCAGTGCTAGAGTGGGGGAGGCGCAGTACTTC	CSARVGEAQYF
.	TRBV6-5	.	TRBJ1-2	TGTGCCAGCAGTTACTCGGGGGCAGGAACGGGCTACACCTTC	CASSYSGAGTGYTF
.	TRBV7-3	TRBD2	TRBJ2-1	TGTGCCAGCAGCCGTGCCGCGGGACTAGCTAATGAGCAGTTCTTC	CASSRAAGLANEQFF
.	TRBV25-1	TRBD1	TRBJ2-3	TGTGCCAGCAGTCCGGACAGGACGGGGACAGATACGCAGTATTTT	CASSPDRTGTDTQYF
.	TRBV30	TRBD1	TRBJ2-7	TGTGCCTGGGAGACAGGGGGGACCTACGAGCAGTACTTC	CAWETGGTYEQYF
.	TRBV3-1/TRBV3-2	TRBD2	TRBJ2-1	TGTGCCAGCAGCCATACTAGCGGGATAAATAATGAGCAGTTCTTC	CASSHTSGINNEQFF
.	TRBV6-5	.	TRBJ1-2	TGTGCCAGCAGTTACTCGAGAAGCCCTAACTATGGCTACACCTTC	CASSYSRSPNYGYTF
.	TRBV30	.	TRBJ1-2	TGTGCCGGACTTCCTTTATCTGGGATCGCCTATGGCTACACCTTC	CAGLPLSGIAYGYTF
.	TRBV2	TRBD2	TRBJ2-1	TGTGCCAGCAGTGGGGTAGCGGGTGGTCGTGAGCAGTTCTTC	CASSGVAGGREQFF
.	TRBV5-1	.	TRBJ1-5	TGCGCCAGCAGCTTGGACGGTAATCAGCCCCAGCATTTT	CASSLDGNQPQHF
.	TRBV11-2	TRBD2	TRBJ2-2	TGTGCCACCGCAAGTGGCGGGAGCTTCTCCGGGGAGCTGTTTTTT	CATASGGSFSGELFF
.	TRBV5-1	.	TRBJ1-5	TGCGCCAGCAGCCCCTCGGTCGGGGGAAATCAGCCCCAGCATTTT	CASSPSVGGNQPQHF
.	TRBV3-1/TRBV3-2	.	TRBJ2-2	TGTGCCAGCAGCCTAGACGGTTACACCGGGGAGCTGTTTTTT	CASSLDGYTGELFF
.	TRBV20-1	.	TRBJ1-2	TGCAGTGCTAGTCAGGGGTCAGCTAACTATGGCTACACCTTC	CSASQGSANYGYTF
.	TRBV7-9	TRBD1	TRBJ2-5	TGTGCCAGCAGCTTAAGATCGGGGACAGGGAGAGAGACCCAGTACTTC	CASSLRSGTGRETQYF
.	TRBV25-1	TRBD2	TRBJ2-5	TGTGCCAGCAGTGAAATTGGGGCGGGAGGAATGGAGACCCAGTACTTC	CASSEIGAGGMETQYF
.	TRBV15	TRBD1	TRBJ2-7	TGTGCCACCAGCAGAGGACAGGGAAGGATTAGGAGCGAGCAGTACTTC	CATSRGQGRIRSEQYF
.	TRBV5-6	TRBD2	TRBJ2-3	TGTGCCAGCAGCTGGACTAGCGGCACAGATACGCAGTATTTT	CASSWTSGTDTQYF
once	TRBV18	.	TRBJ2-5	TGTGCCAGCGGCCGGGACTCCCAAGAGACCCAGTACTTC	CASGRDSQETQYF
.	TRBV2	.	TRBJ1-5	TGTGCCAGCAGTGTGGGGGGAAATCAGCCCCAGCATTTT	CASSVGGNQPQHF
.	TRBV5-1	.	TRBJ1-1	TGCGCCAGCAGCTTGCGGGCTGGACTTCTCTTAGGGAACACTGAAGCTTTCTTT	CASSLRAGLLLGNTEAFF
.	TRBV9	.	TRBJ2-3	TGTGCCAGCAGCGTTTCCCCGAGCACAGATACGCAGTATTTT	CASSVSPSTDTQYF
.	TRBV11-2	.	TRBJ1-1	TGTGCCAGCAGCTTACAGGGTGGAACTGAAGCTTTCTTT	CASSLQGGTEAFF
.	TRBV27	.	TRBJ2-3	TGTGCCGCCCGGGGGTCCTGGGATCGTGATACGCAGTATTTT	CAARGSWDRDTQYF
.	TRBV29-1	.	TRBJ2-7	TGCAGCGTTGTATACGGCTATGGGCGTGGGGAGCAGTACTTC	CSVVYGYGRGEQYF
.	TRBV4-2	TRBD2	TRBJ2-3	TGTGCCAGCAGCCAGAGGACTAGCGGGGAGACTAGCACAGATACGCAGTATTTT	CASSQRTSGETSTDTQYF
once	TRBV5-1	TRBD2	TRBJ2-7	TGCGCCAGCAAAACCACTAGCGGGAGTTCTTATTACGAGCAGTACTTC	CASKTTSGSSYYEQYF
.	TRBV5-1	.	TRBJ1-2	TGCGCCAGCAGCTTGGCTTATAGTGGTGGCTACACCTTC	CASSLAYSGGYTF
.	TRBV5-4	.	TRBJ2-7	TGTGCCAGCAGCCTCGACAGGTGGAGTACCTACGAGCAGTACTTC	CASSLDRWSTYEQYF
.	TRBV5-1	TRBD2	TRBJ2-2	TGCGCCAGCAGCGTACCGGGACTAGCGGGAGGAAGGTTACGCGGGGAGCTGTTTTTT	CASSVPGLAGGRLRGELFF
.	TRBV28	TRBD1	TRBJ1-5	TGTGCCAGCTTTCCGACAGGGGTTTATAGCAATCAGCCCCAGCATTTT	CASFPTGVYSNQPQHF
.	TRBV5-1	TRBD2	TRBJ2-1	TGCGCCAGCAGTGGGGCTAGCGGTCTGAATGAGCAGTTCTTC	CASSGASGLNEQFF
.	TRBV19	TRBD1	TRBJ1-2	TGTGCCAGTAGGGCACCTGGGACAGCAGCTAACTATGGCTACACCTTC	CASRAPGTAANYGYTF
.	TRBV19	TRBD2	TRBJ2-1	TGTGCCAGTAGTATAGGGAACGGGAGGGTTGGCAATGAGCAGTTCTTC	CASSIGNGRVGNEQFF
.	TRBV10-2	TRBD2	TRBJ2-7	TGCGCCAGCAGTATAACCGGGACTAGCCTCTCCTACGAGCAGTACTTC	CASSITGTSLSYEQYF
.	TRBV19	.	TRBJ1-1	TGTGCCACCATCCAGAGGGATATGAACACTGAAGCTTTCTTT	CATIQRDMNTEAFF
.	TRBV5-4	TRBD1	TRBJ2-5	TGTGCCAGCAGCTTAGCCGGGACAGGGGGAGAGACCCAGTACTTC	CASSLAGTGGETQYF
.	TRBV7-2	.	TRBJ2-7	TGTGCCAGCAGCTTACTCGGGGGGCAGTACTTC	CASSLLGGQYF
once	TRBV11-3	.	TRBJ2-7	TGTGCCAGCAGCATCTCATTGGCCCAGGAGCAGTACTTC	CASSISLAQEQYF